Below are 24 T cell receptor beta chains sequenced from a single sample in a study of cytomegalovirus exposure and HLA in healthy donors. TCRdb's copy holds only in-frame clones and misses some; the assay was immunoSEQ multiplex PCR. The profile shows some 110,000 clones, approximately 90% of them singletons. Material: PBMCs. The source is a man between 18 and 29 years old in good health and CMV-seropositive.

The chain couples TRBV11-3 to TRBJ2-3, with D perhaps matching TRBD2 (5 bases). Germline CDR1 is SGHNT and CDR2 is YENEEA. V lost 5 bases, J lost 3 bases, and 12 bases lay in between. This CDR3 is 14 amino acids long. The CDR3 is CASSPSRVTDTQYF. The CDR3 DNA reads TGTGCCAGCAGCCCGTCGAGGGTTACAGATACGCAGTATTTT.

The chain has TRBV19 and TRBJ2-1, with D tentatively TRBD1 (6 bases). The germline V and J ends were trimmed by 5 bases and 8 bases, with 13 bases remaining between them. The CDR3 spans 13 residues. Germline CDR1 LNHDA, CDR2 SQIVND (reference sequence). This CDR3 is CASSVLTGDEQFF. The CDR3 DNA sequence: TGTGCCAGTAGTGTATTGACAGGTGATGAGCAGTTCTTC.

This rearrangement joins TRBV10-3 to TRBJ2-1, with D maybe TRBD1 (6 bases). V lost 5 bases to trimming and J lost 10 bases, with 21 bases between them. This CDR3 contains 15 residues. Germline V gene data show CDR1 as ENHRY and CDR2 as SYGVKD. This CDR3 is CAISKQGTLGREQFF. CDR3 in DNA: TGTGCCATCAGTAAACAGGGAACCCTAGGACGGGAGCAGTTCTTC.

The chain uses TRBV4-3 and TRBJ1-5, with D uncertain. This CDR3 contains 13 residues. The germline V gene has CDR1 LGHNA and CDR2 YSLEER. V was trimmed by 0 bases and J by 4 bases, leaving 4 bases between them. The CDR3 region is CASSQDQNQPQHF. Here the CDR3 DNA reads TGCGCCAGCAGCCAAGATCAAAATCAGCCCCAGCATTTT.

The chain employs TRBV7-2 and TRBJ1-1; TRBD1 is a possible D gene (5 bases). The V end was cut by 2 bases, the J end by 0 bases, with 13 bases between. Germline loops: CDR1 SGHTA, CDR2 FQGNSA. The CDR3 has 16 amino acids. The CDR3 DNA sequence: TGTGCCAGCAGCTTATGGGGCCTTGGGGTGAACACTGAAGCTTTCTTT. Residues: CASSLWGLGVNTEAFF.

The chain joins TRBV5-1 to TRBJ1-5, with D perhaps matching TRBD1 (5 bases). This CDR3 region has 13 residues. Trimming cost V 2 bases and J 2 bases, with 5 bases left between them. Germline V gives CDR1 SGHRS, CDR2 YFSETQ. This CDR3 reads CASSLQGNQPQHF. In DNA form, the CDR3 reads TGCGCCAGCAGCTTACAGGGCAATCAGCCCCAGCATTTT.

The rearrangement uses TRBV7-9 and TRBJ2-1; 10 positions match TRBD1. The trim removed 0 bases at V and 7 bases at J, leaving 3 bases unmatched. Germline V CDR1 and CDR2: SEHNR, FQNEAQ (reference sequence). The CDR3 consists of 15 residues. CDR3 sequence (DNA): TGTGCCAGCAGCTTAGCCGGGACAGGGGAAAATGAGCAGTTCTTC. It translates to CASSLAGTGENEQFF.

This clone was picked up one time. This chain connects TRBV28 to TRBJ1-2; D is possibly TRBD1 (5 bases). CDR3 size: 15 residues. The germline V gene has CDR1 MDHEN and CDR2 SYDVKM. V was cut by 2 bases and J by 0 bases, with 10 bases left in between. CDR3 sequence: CASSLRGRSNYGYTF. The CDR3 nucleotides are TGTGCCAGCAGTTTAAGGGGCCGATCTAACTATGGCTACACCTTC.

V and J are TRBV5-4 and TRBJ2-1; D gene uncertain. This CDR3 is built from 15 residues. The V and J ends lost 1 base and 0 bases respectively, with 8 bases between them. Germline lookup yields CDR1 SGHNT and CDR2 YYREEE (reference sequence). The chain's CDR3 is CASSLKESSYNEQFF. Written as DNA, the CDR3 is TGTGCCAGCAGCTTGAAGGAGAGCTCCTACAATGAGCAGTTCTTC.

The V and J genes are TRBV5-1 and TRBJ2-1; D gene ambiguous. The CDR3 runs to 12 residues. The germline V and J ends were trimmed by 4 bases and 6 bases, with 8 bases remaining between them. Per the germline V gene, CDR1 is SGHRS and CDR2 is YFSETQ. The CDR3 region has the DNA TGCGCCAGCAGCCTTATTCGCAATGAGCAGTTCTTC. Translating it yields CASSLIRNEQFF.

The V call is TRBV19, the J call TRBJ2-1, with 8 bases aligning to TRBD2. Germline assignment: CDR1 LNHDA and CDR2 SQIVND (reference sequence). The ends lost 7 bases at V and 7 bases at J; junction bases unmatched: 9. CDR3 length equals 14 residues. CDR3 sequence: CASKTGGPGNEQFF. The CDR3 DNA reads as TGTGCCAGTAAAACGGGGGGGCCAGGAAATGAGCAGTTCTTC.

The gene calls are TRBV6-5 and TRBJ1-1, with D tentatively TRBD1 (6 bases). This CDR3 is built from 15 residues. Germline V gene lookup returns CDR1 MNHEY and CDR2 SVGAGI. Between the trimmed V and J ends, which lost 5 bases and 5 bases, there was a span of 18 bases. CDR3 protein: CASSPRGGRGTEAFF. The DNA of the CDR3 is TGTGCCAGCAGTCCTCGGGGGGGGCGAGGAACTGAAGCTTTCTTT.

V usage is TRBV5-1 and J usage is TRBJ2-3; possible D gene TRBD1, 5 bases. V lost 0 bases to trimming and J lost 2 bases, with 16 bases between them. Germline V gene lookup returns CDR1 SGHRS and CDR2 YFSETQ. The CDR3 extends over 17 amino acids. The CDR3 reads CASSLAVTDYATDTQYF. CDR3 in DNA: TGCGCCAGCAGCTTGGCTGTGACAGATTACGCCACAGATACGCAGTATTTT.

This clone showed up just once. The J gene is TRBJ1-5, the V gene TRBV2; no firm D call. CDR1 and CDR2 (germline): SNHLY, FYNNEI. V was clipped by 5 bases and J by 4 bases, with 9 bases between them. This CDR3 contains 13 residues. CDR3 coding DNA: TGTGCCAGCAGTCCCGAAGAGAATCAGCCCCAGCATTTT. As protein: CASSPEENQPQHF. The variable domain in full, with the rest retrieved from reference TRBV2 and TRBJ1-5, is EPEVTQTPSHQVTQMGQEVILRCVPISNHLYFYWYRQILGQKVEFLVSFYNNEISEKSEIFDDQFSVERPDGSNFTLKIRSTKLEDSAMYFCASSPEENQPQHFGDGTRLSIL.

This chain joins TRBV6-1 and TRBJ2-7; D is undetermined. Trimming cost V 3 bases and J 4 bases, with 10 bases left between them. CDR3 size: 13 residues. Germline assignment: CDR1 MNHNS and CDR2 SASEGT. In nucleotides, the CDR3 is TGTGCCAGCAGTGAGGGCAGAACTTACGAGCAGTACTTC. Residues: CASSEGRTYEQYF.

The chain employs TRBV10-2 and TRBJ2-5; possible D gene TRBD1, 6 bases. Germline V CDR1 and CDR2: WSHSY, SAAADI. Trimming pared 5 bases from V and 3 bases from J, leaving 13 bases between. The CDR3 spans 14 residues. CDR3 nucleotides: TGCGCCAGCAGTAGGACCAACAGGGAAGAGACCCAGTACTTC. Protein: CASSRTNREETQYF.

This chain joins TRBV28 and TRBJ2-6; D is perhaps TRBD1 (5 bases). CDR3 size: 17 residues. CDR1 is MDHEN, CDR2 SYDVKM, per germline. V dropped 3 bases and J dropped 2 bases, with 14 bases sitting between them. This CDR3 reads CASSLYPQGTGANVLTF. The CDR3 DNA reads TGTGCCAGCAGTTTGTATCCTCAGGGAACTGGGGCCAACGTCCTGACTTTC.

This chain uses TRBV27 with TRBJ2-7; D is perhaps TRBD2 (6 bases). Germline CDR1 MNHEY, CDR2 SMNVEV (reference sequence). The germline V and J ends were trimmed by 6 bases and 0 bases, with 24 bases remaining between them. The length of the CDR3 is 18 residues. CDR3 sequence (DNA): TGTGCCAGCAGCAAATTCCTTTCGGAGGGCGAGTTCTCCTACGAGCAGTACTTC. Protein sequence: CASSKFLSEGEFSYEQYF.

As DNA, the CDR3 is TGTGCCAGCAGGCCGGACAGGTCACCCCTCCACTTT. The encoded protein is CASRPDRSPLHF. The chain recombines TRBV28 with TRBJ1-6; 7 bases align to TRBD1. Trimming cost V 6 bases and J 10 bases; bases outside gene matches: 3. CDR3 size: 12 residues. Germline CDR1 MDHEN, CDR2 SYDVKM.

V gene TRBV29-1 combines with J gene TRBJ1-6, with 7 bases aligning to TRBD1. The V and J ends lost 4 bases and 8 bases, in that order; junction bases with no gene match: 5. The CDR3 has 13 residues. The V gene's germline CDR1 is SQVTM and CDR2 ANQGSEA. This CDR3 is CSVGQGPDSPLHF. The CDR3 DNA sequence: TGCAGCGTTGGACAGGGTCCCGATTCACCCCTCCACTTT.

The chain uses TRBV5-1 and TRBJ1-4; D remains ambiguous. Trimming took off 3 bases at V and 8 bases at J, with 20 bases between the two ends. The CDR3 is made up of 16 amino acids. From germline, CDR1 is SGHRS and CDR2 YFSETQ. For the CDR3, the DNA is TGCGCCAGCAGCTATGGAACTCAACCATCGGGGGAAAAACTGTTTTTT. Translation gives CASSYGTQPSGEKLFF.

CDR3 residues: CASSQDTGTNYGYTF. In DNA form, the CDR3 reads TGCGCCAGCAGCCAAGATACGGGTACTAACTATGGCTACACCTTC. The genes are TRBV4-1 and TRBJ1-2; D is uncertain. V dropped 0 bases and J dropped 0 bases, with 8 bases sitting between them. The CDR3 has 15 amino acids. CDR1 is MGHRA and CDR2 is YSYEKL in the germline V gene.

The chain joins TRBV7-2 to TRBJ2-3; 7 nucleotides line up with TRBD1. The CDR3 extends over 16 amino acids. Germline lookup yields CDR1 SGHTA and CDR2 FQGNSA. The V segment lost 1 base and the J segment 4 bases; nucleotides outside the gene matches: 8. As DNA, the CDR3 is TGTGCCAGCAGCTTAGTCGCCACAGGGGTCGCAGATACGCAGTATTTT. Protein sequence: CASSLVATGVADTQYF.

This chain links TRBV28 with TRBJ2-3; D might be TRBD2 (6 bases). The CDR3 is made up of 17 amino acids. With 4 bases removed from V and 1 base from J, the gap between germline ends came to 18 bases. Germline V gene lookup returns CDR1 MDHEN and CDR2 SYDVKM. The CDR3 is CASSSEPLARGTDTQYF. CDR3 bases: TGTGCCAGCAGTTCCGAGCCCCTAGCGCGGGGCACAGATACGCAGTATTTT. Drawing the rest from reference TRBV28 and TRBJ2-3, the complete variable domain is DVKVTQSSRYLVKRTGEKVFLECVQDMDHENMFWYRQDPGLGLRLIYFSYDVKMKEKGDIPEGYSVSREKKERFSLILESASTNQTSMYLCASSSEPLARGTDTQYFGPGTRLTVL.